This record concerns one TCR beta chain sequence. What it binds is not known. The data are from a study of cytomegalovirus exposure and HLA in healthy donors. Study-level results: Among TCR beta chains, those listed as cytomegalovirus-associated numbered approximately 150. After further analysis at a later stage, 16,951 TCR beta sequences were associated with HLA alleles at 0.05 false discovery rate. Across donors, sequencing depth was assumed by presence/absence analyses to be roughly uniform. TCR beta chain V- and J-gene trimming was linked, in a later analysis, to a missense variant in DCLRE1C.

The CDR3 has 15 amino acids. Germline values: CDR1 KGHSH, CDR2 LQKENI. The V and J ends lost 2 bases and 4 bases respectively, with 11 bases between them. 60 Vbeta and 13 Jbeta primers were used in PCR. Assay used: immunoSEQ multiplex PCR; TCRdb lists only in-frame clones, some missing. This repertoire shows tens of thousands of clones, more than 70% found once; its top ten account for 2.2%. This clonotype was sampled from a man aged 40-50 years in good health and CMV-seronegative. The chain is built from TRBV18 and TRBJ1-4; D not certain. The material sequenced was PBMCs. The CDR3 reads CASSPRQDYNEKLFF. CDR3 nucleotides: TGTGCCAGCTCACCAAGGCAGGACTATAATGAAAAACTGTTTTTT.